This paragraph reports one T cell receptor beta chain. This sample is drawn from a study of CD8 T cells in Susac syndrome. It was with random hexamers that about 0.45 to 1 ug RNA was reverse transcribed. The amplification used immunoSEQ multiplex PCR on TCR beta CDR3; it spanned 54 Vbeta and 13 Jbeta. TCRdb recomputed calls from the immunoSEQ multiplex PCR reads with MiXCR, one row per CDR3 protein. The sample consists of 150,000 or so distinct CDR3 sequences, around 96% of them appearing once. The multiple sclerosis control group was made up of treatment-naive patients with stable or active relapsing-remitting disease. CDR1 is GTSNPN and CDR2 is SVGIG in the germline V gene (reference sequence). There are 14 residues in the CDR3. V was pared by 8 bases and J by 0 bases, with 14 bases between.

The sample was CD8+ T cells from PBMCs. The sequence came from a human donor with multiple sclerosis. This sequence joins TRBV30 and TRBJ2-1; TRBD1 is a possible D gene (7 bases). CDR3 in DNA: TGTGCCGTAAGACAGGGACTCTCCTACAATGAGCAGTTCTTC. It specifies CAVRQGLSYNEQFF.